This T cell receptor beta chain was captured by sequencing in a study of T cell responses to AZD1222 COVID-19 vaccine (dated by TCRdb to the early 2020s). Turning to the overall study: TCR sequencing covered some 240 trial participants: roughly 200 given two doses of AZD1222 and about 26 given two doses of MenACWY control vaccine. Trial participants were enrolled into age subgroups of 18-55, 56-69 and 70-plus years, which contained about 150, 27 and 61 TCR-sequenced participants, respectively.

Explained via the paper, the time point label denotes: about 28 days (+/-7) after the second vaccine dose. AZD1222 recipients with second doses at about 4 weeks or about 12 weeks were pooled, because spike-specific TCR depth and breadth did not differ between schedules. Vaccinee samples came from UK trials COV001 and COV002, including a single-blind randomized controlled phase 2/3 trial of AZD1222 (ChAdOx1 nCoV-19) in healthy adults. Trial participant PBMC samples were collected at day 0 and day 28 after the second dose for TCRbeta chain sequencing. The CDR3 regions of human TCRbeta chains were analyzed by immunosequencing. In the paper's pipeline: Repertoire TCRs were matched against a reference library of SARS-CoV-2-specific TCRs generated with the MIRA antigen-specificity platform. Breadth was defined as the fraction of unique TCRs that were SARS-CoV-2-associated, and depth was defined as the fraction of total T cells that were SARS-CoV-2-associated. Each spike-specific TCR was assigned to its reactive spike region and to a CD4 or CD8 class using the MIRA data. Log10-transformed breadth and depth values were compared by one-way ANOVA with Sidak's multiple comparisons tests. Entries here come from immuneACCESS through TCRdb and include only in-frame sequences with V and J called. Some clones fail to appear in such tables; in the studies checked, an unresolved V gene covers under half of the shortfall, and the cause of the remainder is unknown. Clone size and the V and J calls come from that table; the DNA yielded D and trimming. The sample table holds 85,000 to 95,000 clones, of which around nine tenths were seen once. Approximately 5% of the sample comes from the top ten.

In regard to this clone: Its antigen is not yet known. Base qualities are missing; no much larger clone stands one base away.

V has 0 bases trimmed and J has 4 bases trimmed; junction bases matching no gene number 6. Including the terminal cysteine and phenylalanine, the CDR3 comprises 16 residues. Here the CDR3 DNA is all that survives: 48 bases in frame from base 1. From the germline V gene (reference sequence), CDR1 is LGHDT and CDR2 is YNNKEL. General conclusions and limits of the study: After two AZD1222 doses, spike-specific TCR breadth and depth were significantly higher than at day 0 and than in MenACWY recipients. CD4 TCRs associated with the vaccine covered the entire spike protein, and the dominant responses were in regions 160-218 and 743-854. Conclusions about previously exposed vaccinees are limited, since just six AZD1222 recipients were seropositive for SARS-CoV-2 at baseline. Participants were mostly white British, with more females than males. The authors suggested clonal diversity may have been underestimated. Epitopes outside the regions mutated in the B.1.351 and B.1.1.7 variants were reportedly recognized by nearly half of the unique spike-specific TCRs. No day 14 peak-response samples were available, so repertoires were characterized only after the peak T cell response. The 56-69-year group was small, and its depth increase did not reach significance, likely because of low power.

This sequence originates from an adult who received the AZD1222 COVID-19 vaccine. Material: peripheral blood, obtained 28 days after the second AZD1222 dose. The rearrangement joined TRBV3-1 (or the pseudogene TRBV3-2) to TRBJ2-3, with 8 middle bases fitting TRBD2. The bases read TGTGCCAGCAGCCAAGATTATCCTAGCGGGTCAGATACGCAGTATTTT. Its amino acids are CASSQDYPSGSDTQYF.